The present T cell receptor beta chain was sequenced within a study of blood T cell repertoires in COVID-19. The CDR3 spans 17 residues. J gave up 6 bases and V 0 bases, and 10 bases lay outside the gene matches. Germline V gives CDR1 LGHNT, CDR2 FRNRAP. Data came from immunoSEQ multiplex PCR; TCRdb stores just in-frame clones and leaves some out. The data show some 280,000 clones, with 75% to 90% seen just once and roughly 0.92% held by the top ten. This chain links TRBV12-5 with TRBJ2-2; TRBD1 agrees at 7 bases. Sequencing was carried out using peripheral blood. The TCR sequence derives from a woman between 35 and 50 years old who had recovered from COVID-19. The chain's CDR3 is CASGLVLTGSGPGELFF. DNA for the CDR3: TGTGCTAGTGGTTTGGTACTGACAGGGTCGGGCCCCGGGGAGCTGTTTTTT.